This T cell receptor (beta chain) was found in a study of blood T cells in healthy people across ages. Germline V gene data show CDR1 as SGHTA and CDR2 as FQGNSA. The CDR3 is 15 amino acids. The V end was cut by 5 bases, the J end by 1 base, with 14 bases between. Sample-barcoded 5' priming and a J-beta primer mix drove a second PCR of about 7 to 12 cycles. Each CDR3 protein is one row after TCRdb ran MiXCR on the 5' RACE reads. The table has 900,000 to 950,000 distinct CDR3 sequences, almost 30% seen once; the top ten hold around 9.6%. This same sample was also taken into another study, of T cells of mothers and their children.

The rearrangement uses TRBV7-2 and TRBJ1-2; D ambiguous. Sample: blood. This receptor was identified in a woman aged 35 to 49 in good health. Here the CDR3 reads CASSRGNGDNYGYTF. The CDR3 DNA sequence: TGTGCCAGCAGCAGAGGAAACGGGGATAACTATGGCTACACCTTC.